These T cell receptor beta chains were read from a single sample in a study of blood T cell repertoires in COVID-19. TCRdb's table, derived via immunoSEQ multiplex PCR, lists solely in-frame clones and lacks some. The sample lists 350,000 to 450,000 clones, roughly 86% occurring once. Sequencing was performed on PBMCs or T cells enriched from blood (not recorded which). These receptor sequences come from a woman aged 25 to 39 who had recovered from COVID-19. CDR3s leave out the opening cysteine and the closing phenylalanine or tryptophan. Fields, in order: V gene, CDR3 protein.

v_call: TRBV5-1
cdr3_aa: ASSLAVLVSGANVLT

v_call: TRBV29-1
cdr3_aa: SVDRYNEQF

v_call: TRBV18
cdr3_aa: ASSAGFRDGYT

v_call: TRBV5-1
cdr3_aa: ASSSQGTDTQY

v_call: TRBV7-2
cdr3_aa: ASSGSHDTGYEQY

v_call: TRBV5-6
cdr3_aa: ASSSTRGGGYGYT

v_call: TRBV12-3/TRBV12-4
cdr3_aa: ASSEDTSPLH

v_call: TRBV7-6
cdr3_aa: ASSPGLPDNEQF

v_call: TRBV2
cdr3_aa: ASSLLVSNYGYT

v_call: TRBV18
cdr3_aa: ASSRDRESEDGYT

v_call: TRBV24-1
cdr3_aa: ATSPWTSFNEQF

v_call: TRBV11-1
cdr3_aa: ASSLDGTLDEAF

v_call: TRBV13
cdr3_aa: ASSQGQGIGPNEKLF

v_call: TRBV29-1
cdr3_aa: SVGVYVGQGNSYEQY

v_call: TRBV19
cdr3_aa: ASSISGAGSYEQY

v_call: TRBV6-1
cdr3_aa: ASSWGLPNQPQH

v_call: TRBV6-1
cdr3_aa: ASSEGGSGIEQF

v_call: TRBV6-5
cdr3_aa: ASFRDRMGGYT

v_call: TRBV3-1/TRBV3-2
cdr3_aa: ASSQVPGGLYEQY

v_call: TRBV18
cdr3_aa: ASSPRLAGGKGEQF

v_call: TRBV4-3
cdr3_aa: ASSQGLGTARETQY

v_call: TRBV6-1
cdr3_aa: ASSERQGYFSYEQY

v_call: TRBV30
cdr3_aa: AWEKQGNTEAF

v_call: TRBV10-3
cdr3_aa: AIARRADTGELF

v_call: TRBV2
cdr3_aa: ASRDRFSNQPQH

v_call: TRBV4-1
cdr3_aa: ASSQDPLLDGYT

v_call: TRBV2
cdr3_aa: ASSEGQVYGYT

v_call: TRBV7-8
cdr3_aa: ASSLEPAGAFKRNTIY

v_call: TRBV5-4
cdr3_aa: ASSLARRKGTSGPNEQF